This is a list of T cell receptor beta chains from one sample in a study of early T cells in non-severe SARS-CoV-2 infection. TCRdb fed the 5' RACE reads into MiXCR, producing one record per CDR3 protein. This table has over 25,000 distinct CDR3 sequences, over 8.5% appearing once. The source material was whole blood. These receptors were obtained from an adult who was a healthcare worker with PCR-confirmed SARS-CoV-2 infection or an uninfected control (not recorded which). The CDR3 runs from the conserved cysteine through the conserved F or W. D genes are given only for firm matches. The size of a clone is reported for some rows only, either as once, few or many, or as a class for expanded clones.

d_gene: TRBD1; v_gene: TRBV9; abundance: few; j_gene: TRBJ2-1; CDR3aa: CASNAGTGGYNEQFF; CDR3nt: TGTGCCAGCAACGCCGGGACAGGGGGTTACAATGAGCAGTTCTTC
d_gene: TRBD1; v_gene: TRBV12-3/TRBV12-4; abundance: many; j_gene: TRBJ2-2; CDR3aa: CASSLYGTAHGELFF; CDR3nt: TGTGCCAGCAGCTTATATGGGACAGCACACGGGGAGCTGTTTTTT
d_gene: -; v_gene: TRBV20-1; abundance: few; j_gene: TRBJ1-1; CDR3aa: CSARRHSQMNTEAFF; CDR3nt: TGCAGTGCTAGGAGACACAGCCAAATGAACACTGAAGCTTTCTTT
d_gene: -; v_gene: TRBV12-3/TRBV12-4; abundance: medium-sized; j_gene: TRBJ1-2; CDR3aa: CASSLDPWRPTF; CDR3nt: TGTGCCAGCAGTTTAGACCCCTGGAGGCCCACCTTC
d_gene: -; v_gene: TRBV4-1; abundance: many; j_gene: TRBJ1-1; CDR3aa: CASSQDGRGTGLAFF; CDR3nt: TGCGCCAGCAGCCAAGATGGACGGGGTACAGGATTGGCTTTCTTT
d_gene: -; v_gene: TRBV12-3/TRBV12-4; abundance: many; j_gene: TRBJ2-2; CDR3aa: CASSFQGMDTGELFF; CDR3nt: TGTGCCAGCAGTTTCCAGGGGATGGACACCGGGGAGCTGTTTTTT
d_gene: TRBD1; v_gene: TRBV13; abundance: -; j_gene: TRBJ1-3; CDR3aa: CASSTRQGWSSGNTIYF; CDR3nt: TGTGCCAGCAGCACCAGACAGGGTTGGAGTTCTGGAAACACCATATATTTT
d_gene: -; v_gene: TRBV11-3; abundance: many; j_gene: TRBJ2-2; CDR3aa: CASSFSSDTGELFF; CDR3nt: TGTGCCAGCAGCTTCTCGAGCGACACCGGGGAGCTGTTTTTT
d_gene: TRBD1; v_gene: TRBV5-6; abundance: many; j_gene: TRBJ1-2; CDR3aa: CASSQDRNYGYTF; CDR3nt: TGTGCCAGCAGCCAGGACAGGAACTATGGCTACACCTTC
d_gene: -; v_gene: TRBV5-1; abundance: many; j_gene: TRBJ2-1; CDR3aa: CASSPEGHDEQFF; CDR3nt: TGCGCCAGCAGCCCGGAGGGACACGATGAGCAGTTCTTC
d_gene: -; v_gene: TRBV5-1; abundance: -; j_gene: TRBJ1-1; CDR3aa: CASSLATGAAEAFF; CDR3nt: TGCGCCAGCAGCTTGGCGACAGGCGCCGCTGAAGCTTTCTTT
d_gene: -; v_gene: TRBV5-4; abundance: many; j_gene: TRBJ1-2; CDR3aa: CASSPREGGYGYTF; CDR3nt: TGTGCCAGCAGCCCCCGCGAGGGGGGCTATGGCTACACCTTC
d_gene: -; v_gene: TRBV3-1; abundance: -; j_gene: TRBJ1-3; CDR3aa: CASSQPGHSGNTIYF; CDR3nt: TGTGCCAGCAGCCAACCGGGGCACTCTGGAAACACCATATATTTT
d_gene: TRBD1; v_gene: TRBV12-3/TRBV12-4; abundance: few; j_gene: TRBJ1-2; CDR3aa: CASSQSGQGRGYTF; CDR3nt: TGTGCCAGCAGCCAGTCGGGACAGGGGCGCGGCTACACCTTC
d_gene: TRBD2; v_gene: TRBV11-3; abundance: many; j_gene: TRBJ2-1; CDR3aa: CASSAQGLYNEQFF; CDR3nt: TGTGCCAGCAGCGCCCAGGGACTATACAATGAGCAGTTCTTC
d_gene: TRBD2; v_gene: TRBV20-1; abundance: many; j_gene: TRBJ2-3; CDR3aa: CSATRLAGGADTQYF; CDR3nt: TGCAGTGCTACCCGGCTAGCGGGGGGGGCAGATACGCAGTATTTT
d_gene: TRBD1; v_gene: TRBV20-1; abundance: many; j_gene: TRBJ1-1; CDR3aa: CSALGQGNTEAFF; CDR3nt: TGCAGTGCTTTAGGACAGGGAAACACTGAAGCTTTCTTT
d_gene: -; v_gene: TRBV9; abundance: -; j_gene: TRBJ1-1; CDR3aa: CASSVEVQGYPEAFF; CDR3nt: TGTGCCAGCAGCGTAGAGGTACAGGGTTACCCTGAAGCTTTCTTT
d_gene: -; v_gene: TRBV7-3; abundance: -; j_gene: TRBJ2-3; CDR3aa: CASSDGTYTDTQYF; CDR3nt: TGTGCCAGCAGCGACGGGACGTACACAGATACGCAGTATTTT
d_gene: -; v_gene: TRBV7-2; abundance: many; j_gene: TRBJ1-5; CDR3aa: CASSTDSNQPHHF; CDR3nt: TGTGCCAGCAGCACAGATAGCAATCAGCCCCATCATTTT
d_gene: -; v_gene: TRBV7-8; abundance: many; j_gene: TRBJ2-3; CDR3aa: CASSPRWGDPDTQYF; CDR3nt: TGTGCCAGCAGTCCCAGGTGGGGAGATCCAGATACGCAGTATTTT
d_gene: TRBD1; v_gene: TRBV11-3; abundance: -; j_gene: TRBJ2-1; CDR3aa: CASSSRDSYNEQFF; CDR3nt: TGTGCCAGCAGCTCCCGGGACAGCTACAATGAGCAGTTCTTC
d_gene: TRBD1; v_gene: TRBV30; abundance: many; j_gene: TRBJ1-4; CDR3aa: CAWRGDRGGGEKLFF; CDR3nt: TGTGCCTGGAGGGGTGACAGGGGAGGAGGTGAAAAACTGTTTTTT
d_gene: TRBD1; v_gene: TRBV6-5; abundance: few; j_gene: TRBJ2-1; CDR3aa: CASSSRQGARNEQFF; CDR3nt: TGTGCCAGCAGCTCTCGACAGGGGGCCCGCAATGAGCAGTTCTTC
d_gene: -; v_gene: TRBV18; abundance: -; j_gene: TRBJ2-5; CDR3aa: CASSPRGTQETQYF; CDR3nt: TGTGCCAGCTCACCACGGGGGACTCAAGAGACCCAGTACTTC
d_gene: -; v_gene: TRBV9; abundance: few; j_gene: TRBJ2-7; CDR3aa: CASSVDYRDTIRYF; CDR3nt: TGTGCCAGCAGCGTAGACTACAGGGACACGATCAGGTACTTC
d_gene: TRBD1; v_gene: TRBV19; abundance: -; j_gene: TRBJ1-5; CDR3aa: CASTPRGTGALQPQHF; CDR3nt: TGTGCCAGTACCCCTCGGGGGACAGGGGCTCTTCAGCCCCAGCATTTT
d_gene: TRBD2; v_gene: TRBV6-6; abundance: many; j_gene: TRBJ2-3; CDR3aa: CASSPRRGLADTQYF; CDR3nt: TGTGCCAGCAGCCCTCGGCGGGGGTTAGCAGATACGCAGTATTTT
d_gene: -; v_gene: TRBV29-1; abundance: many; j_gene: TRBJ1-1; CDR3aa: CSVGAAVNTEAFF; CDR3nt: TGCAGCGTTGGGGCCGCAGTGAACACTGAAGCTTTCTTT
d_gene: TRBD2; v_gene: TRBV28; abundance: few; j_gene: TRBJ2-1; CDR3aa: CASSPKRGVYNEQFF; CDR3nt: TGTGCCAGCAGTCCAAAGCGGGGGGTCTACAATGAGCAGTTCTTC
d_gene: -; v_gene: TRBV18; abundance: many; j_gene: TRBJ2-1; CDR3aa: CASSGDEQFF; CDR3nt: TGTGCCAGCTCGGGGGATGAGCAGTTCTTC
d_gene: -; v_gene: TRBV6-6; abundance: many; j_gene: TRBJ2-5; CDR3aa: CASRTIQETQYF; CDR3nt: TGTGCCAGCAGGACAATCCAAGAGACCCAGTACTTC
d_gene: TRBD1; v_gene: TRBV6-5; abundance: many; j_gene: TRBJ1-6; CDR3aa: CASSSQGTGVNSPLHF; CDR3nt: TGTGCCAGCAGTTCTCAGGGGACAGGGGTTAATTCACCCCTCCACTTT
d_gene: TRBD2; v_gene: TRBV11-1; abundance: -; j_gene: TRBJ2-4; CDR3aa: CASSLGLADGIQYF; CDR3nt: TGTGCCAGCAGCTTGGGACTAGCGGACGGCATTCAGTACTTC
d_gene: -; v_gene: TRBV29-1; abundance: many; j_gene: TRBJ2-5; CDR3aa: CSVGGAEETQYF; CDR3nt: TGCAGCGTTGGCGGGGCAGAAGAGACCCAGTACTTC
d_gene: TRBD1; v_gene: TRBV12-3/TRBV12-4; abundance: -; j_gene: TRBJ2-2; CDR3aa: CASSRQGPNTGELFF; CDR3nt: TGTGCCAGCAGTCGACAGGGGCCGAACACCGGGGAGCTGTTTTTT
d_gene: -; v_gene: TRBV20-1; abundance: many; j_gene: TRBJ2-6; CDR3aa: CSASFGAGANVLTF; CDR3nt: TGCAGTGCTAGTTTTGGGGCTGGGGCCAACGTCCTGACTTTC
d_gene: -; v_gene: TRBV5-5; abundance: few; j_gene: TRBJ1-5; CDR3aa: CASSFRDTSNQPQHF; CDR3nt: TGTGCCAGCAGCTTCCGGGACACATCAAATCAGCCCCAGCATTTT
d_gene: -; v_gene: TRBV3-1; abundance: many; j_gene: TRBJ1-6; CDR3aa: CASSQSTVNSPLHF; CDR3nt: TGTGCCAGCAGCCAATCAACAGTTAATTCACCCCTCCACTTT
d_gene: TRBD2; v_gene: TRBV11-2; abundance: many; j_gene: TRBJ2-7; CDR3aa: CASSLEAGGSYEQYF; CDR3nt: TGTGCCAGCAGCTTAGAAGCGGGGGGTTCCTACGAGCAGTACTTC
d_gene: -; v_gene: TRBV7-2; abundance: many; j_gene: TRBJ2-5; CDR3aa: CASSLGLGKTQYF; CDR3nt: TGTGCCAGCAGCTTAGGCCTCGGAAAGACCCAGTACTTC
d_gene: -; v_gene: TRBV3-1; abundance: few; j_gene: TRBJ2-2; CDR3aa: CASSQDLGGATGELFF; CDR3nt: TGTGCCAGCAGCCAAGATCTGGGGGGAGCCACCGGGGAGCTGTTTTTT
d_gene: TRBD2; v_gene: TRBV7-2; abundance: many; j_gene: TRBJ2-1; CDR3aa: CASSLGLAGAYNEQFF; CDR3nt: TGTGCCAGCAGCCTAGGACTAGCGGGGGCCTACAATGAGCAGTTCTTC
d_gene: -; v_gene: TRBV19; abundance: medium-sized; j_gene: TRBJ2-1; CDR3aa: CASSIGNGNEQFF; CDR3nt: TGTGCCAGTAGTATAGGTAACGGCAATGAGCAGTTCTTC
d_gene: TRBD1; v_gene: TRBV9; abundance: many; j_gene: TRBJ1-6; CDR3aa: CASSVAYRGSSPLHF; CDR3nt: TGTGCCAGCAGCGTAGCATACAGGGGTAGCTCACCCCTCCACTTT
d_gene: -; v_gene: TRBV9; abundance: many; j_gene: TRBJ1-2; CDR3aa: CASSAKTTNYGYTF; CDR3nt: TGTGCCAGCAGCGCCAAGACAACTAACTATGGCTACACCTTC
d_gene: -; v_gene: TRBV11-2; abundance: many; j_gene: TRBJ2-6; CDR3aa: CASSPVVGGGGANVLTF; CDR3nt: TGTGCCAGCAGCCCCGTGGTTGGGGGCGGAGGGGCCAACGTCCTGACTTTC
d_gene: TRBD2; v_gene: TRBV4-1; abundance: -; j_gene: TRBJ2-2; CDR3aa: CASSQAGGRTGELFF; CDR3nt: TGCGCCAGCAGCCAAGCGGGGGGGCGAACCGGGGAGCTGTTTTTT
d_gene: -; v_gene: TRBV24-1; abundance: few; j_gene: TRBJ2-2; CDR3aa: CATSEWTGELFF; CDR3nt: TGTGCCACCAGTGAGTGGACCGGGGAGCTGTTTTTT
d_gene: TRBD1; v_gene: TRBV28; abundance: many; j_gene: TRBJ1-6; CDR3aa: CASSPTRQGKVVNSPLHF; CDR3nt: TGTGCCAGCAGTCCAACCAGACAGGGGAAAGTCGTTAATTCACCCCTCCACTTT
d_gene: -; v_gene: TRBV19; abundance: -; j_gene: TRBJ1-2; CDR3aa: CASRLRGGNGYTF; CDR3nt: TGTGCCAGTAGGCTCAGGGGAGGCAATGGCTACACCTTC
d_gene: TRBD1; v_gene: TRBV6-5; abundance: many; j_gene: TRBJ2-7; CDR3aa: CASSYSRQGYEQYF; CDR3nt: TGTGCCAGCAGTTACTCGAGACAGGGCTACGAGCAGTACTTC
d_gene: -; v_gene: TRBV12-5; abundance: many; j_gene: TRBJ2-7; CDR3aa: CASVNRDPSYEQYF; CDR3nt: TGTGCTAGTGTTAACCGGGATCCCTCCTACGAGCAGTACTTC
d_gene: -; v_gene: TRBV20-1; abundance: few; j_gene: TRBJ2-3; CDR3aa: CSAIEGGPYDTQYF; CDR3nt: TGCAGTGCTATCGAGGGGGGGCCGTATGATACGCAGTATTTT
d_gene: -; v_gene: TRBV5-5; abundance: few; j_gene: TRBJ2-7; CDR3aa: CASSLGRANYEQYF; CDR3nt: TGTGCCAGCAGCTTGGGCAGGGCCAACTACGAGCAGTACTTC
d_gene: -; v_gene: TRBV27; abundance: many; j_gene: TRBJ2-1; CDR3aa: CASSAPPGYNEQFF; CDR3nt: TGTGCCAGCAGTGCCCCCCCGGGGTACAATGAGCAGTTCTTC